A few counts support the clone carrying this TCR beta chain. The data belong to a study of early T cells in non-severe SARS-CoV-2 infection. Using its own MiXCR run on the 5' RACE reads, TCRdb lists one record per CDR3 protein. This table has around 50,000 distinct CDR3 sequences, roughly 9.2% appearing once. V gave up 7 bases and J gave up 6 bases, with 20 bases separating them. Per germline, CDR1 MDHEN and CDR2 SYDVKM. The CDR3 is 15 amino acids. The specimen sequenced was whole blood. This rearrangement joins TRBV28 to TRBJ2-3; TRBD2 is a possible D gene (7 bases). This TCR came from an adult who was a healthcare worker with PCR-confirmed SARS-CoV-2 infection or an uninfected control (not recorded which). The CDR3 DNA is TGTGCCAGCACCAGTAGCGGGTCGAGGGGGGATACGCAGTATTTT. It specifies CASTSSGSRGDTQYF.